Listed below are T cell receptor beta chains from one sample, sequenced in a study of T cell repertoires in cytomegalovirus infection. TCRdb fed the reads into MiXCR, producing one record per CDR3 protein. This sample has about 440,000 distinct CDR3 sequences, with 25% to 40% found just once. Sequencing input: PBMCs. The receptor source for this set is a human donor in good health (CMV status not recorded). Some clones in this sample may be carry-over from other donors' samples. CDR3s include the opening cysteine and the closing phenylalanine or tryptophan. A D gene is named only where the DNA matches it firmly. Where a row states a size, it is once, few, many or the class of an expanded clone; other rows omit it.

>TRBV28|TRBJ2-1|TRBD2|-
TGTGCCAGCCTAGCGGGGGCTCAAAGCTCCTACAATGAGCAGTTCTTC
CASLAGAQSSYNEQFF
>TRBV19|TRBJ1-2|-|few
TGTGCCAGTACCCCCCTCGGGACGAGAAACTATGGCTACACCTTC
CASTPLGTRNYGYTF
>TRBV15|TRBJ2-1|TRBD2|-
TGTGCCATCGGGGGGTGGGGCAATGAGCAGTTCTTC
CAIGGWGNEQFF
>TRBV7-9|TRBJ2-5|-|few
TGTGCCAGCAGCTTAACCCGAGAGACCCAGTACTTC
CASSLTRETQYF
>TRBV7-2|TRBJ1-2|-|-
TGTGCCAGAAGTCCAACCCCAGGGGTTAGTAGGGGCTACACCTTC
CARSPTPGVSRGYTF
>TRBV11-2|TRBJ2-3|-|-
TGTGCCAGCAGCTTAGGTGCAGTGTCAGATACGCAGTATTTT
CASSLGAVSDTQYF
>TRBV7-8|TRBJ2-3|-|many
TGTGCCAGCAGTCCACAAGATACGCAGTATTTT
CASSPQDTQYF
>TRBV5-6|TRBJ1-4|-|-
TGTGCCAGCAGCTTTCCGGGCAGAAATGAAAAACTGTTTTTT
CASSFPGRNEKLFF
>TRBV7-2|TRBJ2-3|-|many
TGTGCCAGCAGCTTTCCGCGGGACCCCGGGACAGATACGCAGTATTTT
CASSFPRDPGTDTQYF
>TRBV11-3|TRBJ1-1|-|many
TGTGCCAGCAGCTTAGTCAGGGGTACTGAAGCTTTCTTT
CASSLVRGTEAFF
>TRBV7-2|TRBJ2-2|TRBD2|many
TGTGCCAGCAGCTTAGCGCGGCGGGGGGCCGACGGGGAGCTGTTTTTT
CASSLARRGADGELFF
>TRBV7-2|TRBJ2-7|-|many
TGTGCCAGCAGCTTCGGAGATCCCAAGCAGTACTTC
CASSFGDPKQYF
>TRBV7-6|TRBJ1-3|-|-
TGTGCCAGCAGCAGGACCGGAAACCCCATATATTTT
CASSRTGNPIYF
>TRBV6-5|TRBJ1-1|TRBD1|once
TGTGCCAGCAGTTACTGGACAGGGGGCAACACTGAAGCTTTCTTT
CASSYWTGGNTEAFF
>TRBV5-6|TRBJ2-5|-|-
TGTGCCAGCAGCTTGTTTGGGGGCGCGGAGACCCAGTACTTC
CASSLFGGAETQYF
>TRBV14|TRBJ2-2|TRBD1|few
TGTGCCAGCAGCCTTCAACCGGGACAGGGGAACACCGGGGAGCTGTTTTTT
CASSLQPGQGNTGELFF
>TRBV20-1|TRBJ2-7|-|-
TGCAGTGCTAGCTTAGGGGACCCCTACGAGCAGTACTTC
CSASLGDPYEQYF
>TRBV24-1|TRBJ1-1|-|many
TGTGCCACCAGCGGACCTAACACTGAAGCTTTCTTT
CATSGPNTEAFF
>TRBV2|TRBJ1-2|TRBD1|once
TGTGCCAGCAGTGTTATTACAGGGGGCAATGGCTACACCTTC
CASSVITGGNGYTF
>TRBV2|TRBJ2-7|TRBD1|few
TGTGCCAGCAGTGAGACAGGGGGATTCATCGAGCAGTACTTC
CASSETGGFIEQYF
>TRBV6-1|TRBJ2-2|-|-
TGTGCCAGCAGGGGGAACACCGGGGAGCTGTTTTTT
CASRGNTGELFF
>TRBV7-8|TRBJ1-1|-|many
TGTGCCAGCAGCTTAGCCGGGGGCGGGATGAACACTGAAGCTTTCTTT
CASSLAGGGMNTEAFF
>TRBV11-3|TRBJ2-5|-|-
TGTGCCAGCAGCTTCAAGGGAGGGGGCCAAGAGACCCAGTACTTC
CASSFKGGGQETQYF
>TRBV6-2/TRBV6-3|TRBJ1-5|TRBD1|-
TGTGCCAGCAGACCCGGACAGGGCGAGAGGAGCAATCAGCCCCAGCATTTT
CASRPGQGERSNQPQHF
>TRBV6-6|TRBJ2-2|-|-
TGTGCCAGCAGTAGAGGGGCCCCCGGGGAGCTGTTTTTT
CASSRGAPGELFF
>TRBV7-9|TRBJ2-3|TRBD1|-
TGTGCCAGCAGCCAGAGGGACAGGGGGCTAGATACGCAGTATTTT
CASSQRDRGLDTQYF